Following are 3 T cell receptor beta chains from one sample sequenced in a study of cytomegalovirus exposure and HLA in healthy donors. 60 Vbeta and 13 Jbeta primers were used in PCR. The protocol was immunoSEQ multiplex PCR, while the TCRdb copy is restricted to in-frame clones and leaves out a portion. The sample carries 100,000 to 150,000 clones, approximately 70% recorded once. Sequenced material: PBMCs. The receptors were gathered from a woman aged 60-70 years in good health and CMV-seropositive.

The chain is built from TRBV6-5 and TRBJ1-1; TRBD1 agrees at 11 bases. From germline, CDR1 is MNHEY and CDR2 SVGAGI. With V trimmed by 2 bases and J by 4 bases, 3 bases remained unmatched. This CDR3 contains 15 residues. Here the CDR3 DNA reads TGTGCCAGCAGTTACCCGGGGACAGGGGGCACTGAAGCTTTCTTT. Translated: CASSYPGTGGTEAFF.

V and J are TRBV7-9 and TRBJ1-3; no clear D. Trimming removed 5 bases at V and 0 bases at J, with 17 bases between. CDR1 and CDR2 (germline): SEHNR, FQNEAQ (reference sequence). The length of the CDR3 is 17 residues. CDR3 amino acids: CASSPRGTLSSGNTIYF. The CDR3 DNA is TGTGCCAGCAGCCCCCGAGGAACCCTTTCCTCTGGAAACACCATATATTTT.

This chain links TRBV28 with TRBJ1-1, with 7 bases that match TRBD1. The CDR3 extends over 15 amino acids. Germline CDR1 reads MDHEN; CDR2 reads SYDVKM. Trimming at V came to 8 bases and at J to 3 bases, leaving 12 bases not matched to a gene. CDR3 sequence reads: CASASRGGVDTEAFF. In nucleotides, the CDR3 is TGTGCCAGCGCCTCAAGAGGGGGCGTCGACACTGAAGCTTTCTTT.